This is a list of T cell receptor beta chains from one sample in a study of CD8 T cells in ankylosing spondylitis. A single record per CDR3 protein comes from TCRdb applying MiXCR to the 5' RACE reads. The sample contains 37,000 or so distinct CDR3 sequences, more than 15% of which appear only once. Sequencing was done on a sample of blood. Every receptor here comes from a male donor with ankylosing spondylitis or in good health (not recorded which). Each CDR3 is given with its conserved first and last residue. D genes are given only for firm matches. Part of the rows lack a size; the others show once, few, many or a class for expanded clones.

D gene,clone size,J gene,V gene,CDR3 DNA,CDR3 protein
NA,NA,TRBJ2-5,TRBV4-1,TGCGCCAGCAGCCAAGTGGCTAGCGAAGGGACCCAGTACTTC,CASSQVASEGTQYF
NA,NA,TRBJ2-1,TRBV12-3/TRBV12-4,TGTGCCAGCAGTTTAACCCGATCGTACACCTACAATGAGCAGTTCTTC,CASSLTRSYTYNEQFF
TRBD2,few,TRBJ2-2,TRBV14,TGTGCCAGCAGCCAGGTCCTAGCGGCCGGGGAGCTGTTTTTT,CASSQVLAAGELFF
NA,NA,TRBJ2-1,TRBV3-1,TGTGCCAGCAGCCAAGAGCCTGGACCCTACAATGAGCAGTTCTTC,CASSQEPGPYNEQFF
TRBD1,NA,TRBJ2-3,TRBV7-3,TGTGCCAGCAGCTTAGGTACAGGGGCCACAGATACGCAGTATTTT,CASSLGTGATDTQYF
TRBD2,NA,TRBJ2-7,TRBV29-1,TGCAGCGTGGGACTAGCGGGAGAATACGAGCAGTACTTC,CSVGLAGEYEQYF
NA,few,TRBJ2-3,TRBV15,TGTGCCACCAGCAGCTCCCCCCGACAGGGTGGGAGGACAGATACGCAGTATTTT,CATSSSPRQGGRTDTQYF
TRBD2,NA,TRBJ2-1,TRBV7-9,TGTGCCAGCAGCTACGCGACTAGCGGGAGCTACAATGAGCAGTTCTTC,CASSYATSGSYNEQFF
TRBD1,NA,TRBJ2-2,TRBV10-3,TGTGCCATCAGTCCTACCGACAGGGGCACGGAGCTGTTTTTT,CAISPTDRGTELFF
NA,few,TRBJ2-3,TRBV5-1,TGCGCCAGCAGCTTCTCTAGCACAGATACGCAGTATTTT,CASSFSSTDTQYF
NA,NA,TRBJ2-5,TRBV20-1,TGCAGTGCTAGAGATCCTCAACGGGGGGAGACCCAGTACTTC,CSARDPQRGETQYF
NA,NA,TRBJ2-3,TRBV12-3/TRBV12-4,TGTGCCAGCAGTTTAAATATAGGGAATACGCAGTATTTT,CASSLNIGNTQYF
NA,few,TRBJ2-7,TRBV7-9,TGTGCCAGCAGCTCAGGCCCCCAGGACCCCGAGCTACCGTTC,CASSSGPQDPELPF
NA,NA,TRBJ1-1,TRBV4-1,TGCGCCAGCAGCCAAGAATCAGGGTGGACTGAAGCTTTCTTT,CASSQESGWTEAFF
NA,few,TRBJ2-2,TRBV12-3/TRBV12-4,TGTGCCAGCAGTTTAGGCCAGGGCCTGAACACCGGGGAGCTGTTTTTT,CASSLGQGLNTGELFF
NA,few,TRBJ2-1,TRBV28,TGTGCCAGCACCAAACAGGTCCTGAGCGAGCAGTTCTTC,CASTKQVLSEQFF
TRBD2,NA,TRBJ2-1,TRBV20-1,TGCAGTGCGACTAGCGGGGGGACCTCCTACAATGAGCAGTTCTTC,CSATSGGTSYNEQFF
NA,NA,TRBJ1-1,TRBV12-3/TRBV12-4,TGTGCCAGCAGTTTTACAGCCTTGAACACTGAAGCTTTCTTT,CASSFTALNTEAFF
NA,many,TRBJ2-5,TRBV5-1,TGCGCCAGCAGCTTGGCAGGGGAGACCCAGTACTTC,CASSLAGETQYF
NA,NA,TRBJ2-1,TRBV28,TGTGCCAGCACGAGCTCCTACAATGAGCAGTTCTTC,CASTSSYNEQFF
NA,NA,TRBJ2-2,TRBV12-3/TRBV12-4,TGTGCCAGCAGTTTTCTGGGGCCCGCGAACACCGGGGAGCTGTTTTTT,CASSFLGPANTGELFF
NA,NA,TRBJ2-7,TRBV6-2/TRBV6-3,TGTGCCAGTCGGCGGACCTACGAGCAGTACTTC,CASRRTYEQYF
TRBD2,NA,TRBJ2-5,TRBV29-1,TGCAGCGTTGACGCTAGCGGGTGGCCGACCCAGTACTTC,CSVDASGWPTQYF
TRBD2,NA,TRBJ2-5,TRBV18,TGTGCCAGCTCAACCGGACTAGCGGGGGTACAAGAGACCCAGTACTTC,CASSTGLAGVQETQYF
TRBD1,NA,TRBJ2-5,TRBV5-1,TGCGCCAGCAGCGGGTTAACAGGGGTCCAAGAGACCCAGTACTTC,CASSGLTGVQETQYF
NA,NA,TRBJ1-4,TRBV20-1,TGCAGTGCTAGCCCACCCGGGACCGCGAATGAAAAACTGTTTTTT,CSASPPGTANEKLFF
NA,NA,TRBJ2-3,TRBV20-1,TGCAGTGCCCCGGGGGGCCCGAGAGGGGATACGCAGTATTTT,CSAPGGPRGDTQYF
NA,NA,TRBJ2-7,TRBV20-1,TGCAGTGTTGAATCGGTTCGACAGGCCTACGAGCAGTACTTC,CSVESVRQAYEQYF
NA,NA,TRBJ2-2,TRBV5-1,TGCGCCAGCAGCTTGGGGCTCAGGAACACCGGGGAGCTGTTTTTT,CASSLGLRNTGELFF
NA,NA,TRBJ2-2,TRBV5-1,TGCGCCAGCAGTATTCAGGGTCACGGGGAGCTGTTTTTT,CASSIQGHGELFF
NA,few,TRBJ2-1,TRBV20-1,TGCAGTGCAGACAATGGAGGTTTGCAGTTCTTC,CSADNGGLQFF
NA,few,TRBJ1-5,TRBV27,TGTGCCAGCAGTCCGGACAGACGCAATCAGCCCCAGCATTTT,CASSPDRRNQPQHF
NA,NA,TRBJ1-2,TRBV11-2,TGTGCCAGCAGCTTAGAGTGGGGTAATGGCTACACCTTC,CASSLEWGNGYTF
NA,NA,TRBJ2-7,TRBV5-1,TGCGCCAGCAGCTTATCTCAGGTCCCCCTCGAGCAGTACTTC,CASSLSQVPLEQYF
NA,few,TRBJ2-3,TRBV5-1,TGCGCCAGCAGCTGGTGGAAGTTAAGCACAGATACGCAGTATTTT,CASSWWKLSTDTQYF
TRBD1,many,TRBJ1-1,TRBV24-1,TGTGCCACCAGTGATCTCCGGACAGGGCCAGCTTTCTTT,CATSDLRTGPAFF
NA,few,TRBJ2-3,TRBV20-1,TGCAGTGCTAGTCGGTCCGGGATACTTACAGATACGCAGTATTTT,CSASRSGILTDTQYF